This T cell receptor beta chain was obtained from a study of T cell repertoires in cytomegalovirus infection. Turning to the study itself: Recently identified HLA-C-restricted CMV epitopes were used, and well-studied HLA-B-restricted CMV epitopes were used as well. Through public TCR beta signatures, both CMV infection and matching HLA type were indicated.

Losses at the gene ends were 3 bases for V and 7 bases for J; bases not matched to a gene: 11. Looked up from germline, CDR1 is SQVTM and CDR2 is ANQGSEA. The CDR3 covers 14 residues. MiXCR, applied by TCRdb to the reads, yields one record per CDR3 protein. Counted here are about 700,000 distinct CDR3 sequences, roughly a third occurring once; the ten biggest clones make up 18%. Findings and limits, study-wide: The study identified carriers of CMV plus the relevant HLA from cumulative public TCR beta family frequency. CMV-specific TCR beta clonotypes restricted by HLA-C dominated the ex vivo response.

About this clonotype itself: Its antigen remains unknown.

The origin of this receptor is a human donor in good health (CMV status not recorded). Some clones in this sample may be carry-over from other donors' samples. This chain links TRBV29-1 with TRBJ1-2; 7 bases map to TRBD1. The material was cultured PBMCs, obtained from culture after CMV antigen stimulation. The CDR3 region has the DNA TGCAGCGTTGACCACGGAATCCAGGGGGGTGGCTACACCTTC. It specifies CSVDHGIQGGGYTF.